This T cell receptor beta chain originates from a study of shared clonotypes between healthy human individuals (TCRdb year 2020). In the study overall: A few men and a couple of women, aged 18 to 49 years, made up the cohort. For each donor, CD4 naive and CD4 memory were each given three plates, CD8 naive was given two plates, and CD8 memory was given one plate. Blood TCR repertoires of a handful of healthy adults were deeply sequenced to estimate repertoire size and the extent of clonotype sharing between individuals. Libraries were prepared and TCR repertoires were sequenced by different laboratories using diverse techniques, in order to increase sequencing depth and limit assay-specific biases. Per donor, leukapheresis produced somewhere between about 0.94 and 9 billion PBMCs. General conclusions and limits of the study: Incomplete sequencing was indicated by rarefaction of sorted-subset datasets, despite the large sequencing depth. The small number of donors limited the genetic and exposure-history diversity represented. Across a few donors, approximately 5% of naive CD4, 3% to 4% of naive CD8, around 2.1% of memory CD4, and over 0.35% of memory CD8 clonotypes were shared. Sampling was restricted to blood, and TCR repertoires in tissue are likely to differ from TCR repertoires in blood. Pairwise subsampling led to the expectation that sequencing depth would affect the degree of clonotype sharing among donors. Naive subsets generally had larger estimated clonotype richness than memory subsets. Compared with non-shared clonotypes, clonotypes shared by all four sorted-subset donors had higher generation probabilities.

From the cysteine up to the phenylalanine, the CDR3 has a length of 15 residues. Solely the CDR3 DNA is kept, with 45 bases framed from the first base. The CDR1 and CDR2 encoded by the germline V gene are MNHNS and SASEGT. Between the V and J ends, shortened by 2 bases and 2 bases respectively, the junction contains 12 bases. Using the deep immunoSEQ assay, multiplex PCR amplified TCR CDR3 regions from genomic DNA. For each cell subset, the extracted genomic DNA was distributed evenly across all wells of several immunoSEQ 96-well plates, and each plate served as one replicate. Each replicate PCR for sorted subsets received about 200 ng genomic DNA, equal to roughly 33,000 T cell genomes. Purified libraries were measured with a Qubit 3.0 fluorometer, size-checked on a Bioanalyzer 2100, and measured again with the KAPA Library Quantification kit. Every immunoSEQ 96-well plate was sequenced on a separate single-read 150-cycle Illumina NextSeq 550 flow cell. The source study handled its data this way. Because only junctional sequences without quality scores were contained in the immunoSEQ output, filtering matching that applied to full-length reads could not be performed. Sequences were annotated with PyIR, a Python wrapper for IgBLAST v1.9, using IMGT germline references to assign V/J genes and CDR3. Any read was removed if the V/J assignment was weak (E-value above 1e-6), the CDR3 was missing, or the read contained stop codons, out-of-frame junctions, or ambiguous translated residues. A V3J clonotype was defined by an identical inferred V gene, J gene, and CDR3 amino acid sequence. The percentage overlap between two repertoires was calculated by dividing the number of shared unique clonotypes by the size of the smaller repertoire. RTK rarefaction, the Chao1 estimator, and Recon v2.1 estimates of unobserved clonotypes were used to assess repertoire richness. Generation probabilities were computed with OLGA for all TCRbeta clonotypes obtained by the gDNA method from several donors. TCRdb's version of the immuneACCESS table is confined to in-frame rearrangements and falls short of the full clone set. An unresolved V gene accounts for under half of the shortfall where checked; the remainder is of unknown origin. The V and J calls and clone size come from that table; D and trimming were worked out from the DNA. This sample holds some 2,500,000 clones; 90% to 95% were observed only once. The top ten hold around 0.37% of the sample.

Worth noting for this clone: There is no known antigen for this receptor. The sample holds no much larger clone one base away, and base qualities are not on file.

The donors were healthy, HIV-negative adults who had no recently reported acute infections or vaccinations. All donors were Caucasian adults living in Nashville, Tennessee, USA. Magnetic negative selection was used to enrich CD4+ T cells, after which naive cells were positively selected on CD45RA and the negative fraction became the memory subset. Blood was collected by leukapheresis, and PBMCs were isolated by Ficoll-Histopaque density gradient centrifugation and then cryopreserved in liquid nitrogen vapor phase. Analytical flow cytometry was used to check the purity and quantity of each magnetically sorted T cell population. Each sorted fraction had its genomic DNA isolated and then quantified by UV absorbance on a Nanodrop 2000c.

The chain employs TRBV6-1 and TRBJ1-2; a tentative D call is TRBD1 (6 bases match). Sequencing was carried out using naive CD4+ T cells from PBMCs. The cell subset or site label, as the study defines it: CD45RA+ positively selected. The TCR sequence derives from a man between 18 and 35 years old in good health. Some clones in this sample may be carry-over from other donors' samples. The CDR3 corresponds to CASSELGQLNYGYTF. The nucleotide sequence is given as TGTGCCAGCAGTGAATTGGGACAATTAAACTATGGCTACACCTTC.